This T cell receptor (beta chain) derives from a study of shared clonotypes between healthy human individuals. CDR3 size: 13 residues. CDR1 SGHTA and CDR2 FQGNSA come from the germline V gene. Trimming removed 6 bases from V and 3 bases from J, with 11 bases in between. Concerning this clone itself: Antigen: not known.

Only CD45RO-negative cells positively selected for CCR7 counted as naive CD8 cells, so terminally differentiated effector memory CD45RA+ cells were excluded. Overall study results and limits: Richness estimates generally favored naive over memory subsets.

Researchers divided each subset's genomic DNA evenly across several immunoSEQ plates. Sorted-subset replicate PCR reactions were performed with around 210 ng DNA, corresponding to roughly 30,000 T cell genomes. Authors' methods: ImmunoSEQ sequences covered only the junction and lacked quality scores; filtering therefore differed. The data were produced by immunoSEQ multiplex PCR, yet TCRdb's version contains in-frame clones alone and is incomplete. That table gives V, J and clone size, and the DNA gave D and trimming. The table includes nearly 600,000 clones, nearly 97% detected once. The TCR sequence derives from a woman in her twenties or thirties in good health. Sequenced sample: naive CD8+ T cells sorted from blood. The chain has TRBV7-2 and TRBJ1-2; D not certain. For the CDR3, the DNA is TGTGCCAGCAGTCCACCCCTTGACTATGGCTACACCTTC. Amino acid sequence: CASSPPLDYGYTF. The whole variable domain, filled in from reference TRBV7-2 and TRBJ1-2, reads GAGVSQSPSNKVTEKGKDVELRCDPISGHTALYWYRQSLGQGLEFLIYFQGNSAPDKSGLPSDRFSAERTGGSVSTLTIQRTQQEDSAVYLCASSPPLDYGYTFGSGTRLTVV.